The 13 T cell receptor beta chains reported below all come from one sample, sequenced in a study of patients and donors after allogeneic stem cell transplantation (dated by TCRdb to 2020 to 2021). Library preparation used RT-PCR. TCRdb shows the sequencer as NextSeq 550. TCRdb took the public reads, trimmed them with fastp at Q25, ran MiXCR for clone calling and kept in-frame beta chains. Under each unique CDR3 protein, matching rows form one entry showing the most common genes and DNA. The sample data list almost 90,000 distinct CDR3 sequences, and around 5% of these were observed just once. The ten biggest clones cover 2.6% of the sample. The material sequenced was blood, either unsorted or a sorted T cell fraction (not recorded which). The receptor set was obtained from a human donor who was either an allogeneic HSCT recipient or a stem cell or donor lymphocyte infusion donor (not recorded which). It is not recorded whose cells these are; they may come from a transplant donor.

This clonotype came up many times. The CDR3 spells CASRVGAYEQYF. The CDR3 region has the DNA TGTGCCAGCAGGGTCGGGGCCTACGAGCAGTACTTC. J is TRBJ2-7 and V is TRBV12-3 or TRBV12-4; D is possibly TRBD2 (5 bases). The CDR3 totals 12 residues. V was pared by 6 bases and J by 2 bases, with 8 bases between.

In its sample, this clonotype was seen many times. This chain joins TRBV2 and TRBJ2-7; 11 bases line up with TRBD1. CDR1 SNHLY and CDR2 FYNNEI come from the germline V gene. The CDR3 extends over 15 amino acids. Trimming cost V 7 bases and J 5 bases; bases outside gene matches: 10. The CDR3 DNA reads TGTGCCAGCAAGATTCGGACAGGGGGCACCGACGAGCAGTACTTC. This encodes CASKIRTGGTDEQYF.

This clonotype was recorded many times. The chain couples TRBV7-9 to TRBJ1-4; unclear D gene. Trimming removed 7 bases at V and 4 bases at J, with 13 bases between. CDR3 length: 14 amino acids. Germline values: CDR1 SEHNR, CDR2 FQNEAQ (reference sequence). CDR3 nucleotides: TGTGCCAGCAATAGAGGCAGGCTTAATGAAAAACTGTTTTTT. The encoded protein is CASNRGRLNEKLFF.

This clonotype was detected ten times or more. This chain links TRBV10-2 with TRBJ2-7; unclear D gene. Germline V gives CDR1 WSHSY, CDR2 SAAADI. V shed 8 bases and J shed 6 bases, with 11 bases lying between them. The CDR3 length is 11 residues. CDR3 residues: CASALSIEQYF. In DNA, the CDR3 is TGCGCCAGCGCGCTGTCAATCGAGCAGTACTTC.

This clonotype was found many times. The gene calls are TRBV29-1 and TRBJ1-1, with a weak D call TRBD1 (5 bases). V shed 6 bases and J shed 4 bases, with 18 bases lying between them. The CDR3 extends over 14 amino acids. From germline, CDR1 is SQVTM and CDR2 ANQGSEA. The CDR3 DNA follows: TGCAGCGTATCCCGAGGGGCTGGGAGCACTGAAGCTTTCTTT. It encodes CSVSRGAGSTEAFF.

This chain joins TRBV4-2 and TRBJ2-7, with 7 positions matching TRBD2. Germline CDR1 reads LGHNA; CDR2 reads YNFKEQ. The CDR3 totals 16 residues. The trim removed 0 bases at V and 1 base at J, leaving 6 bases unmatched. The CDR3 protein is CASSQDGSGESYEQYF. CDR3 in DNA: TGTGCCAGCAGCCAAGATGGAAGCGGGGAGTCCTACGAGCAGTACTTC.

This clonotype was counted between two and nine times. The V call is TRBV4-1, the J call TRBJ1-1; no clear D gene. This CDR3 is built from 14 residues. From germline, CDR1 is MGHRA and CDR2 YSYEKL. The V end was cut by 3 bases, the J end by 7 bases, with 15 bases between. CDR3 coding DNA: TGCGCCAGCAGCCAGCGTCGGGGAGCGCTTGAAGCTTTCTTT. This gives the protein CASSQRRGALEAFF.

This clonotype was found many times. This rearrangement joins TRBV5-1 to TRBJ2-7, with 9 bases that match TRBD2. The CDR3 is made up of 16 amino acids. The ends lost 0 bases at V and 4 bases at J; junction bases unmatched: 8. Germline CDR1 SGHRS, CDR2 YFSETQ. CDR3 DNA: TGCGCCAGCAGCTTGGAGCGGGGGGCGAGGGCATACGAGCAGTACTTC. As protein: CASSLERGARAYEQYF.

This clonotype was seen repeatedly, ten times or more. The V call is TRBV20-1, the J call TRBJ2-2, with 10 bases aligning to TRBD2. V lost 5 bases to trimming and J lost 1 base; unmatched junction nucleotides: 1. CDR1 is DFQATT, CDR2 SNEGSKA, per germline (reference sequence). This CDR3 spans 14 amino acids. The chain's CDR3 is CSAPSGGNTGELFF. For the CDR3, the DNA is TGCAGTGCTCCTAGCGGGGGGAACACCGGGGAGCTGTTTTTT.

The CDR3 nucleotides read TGTGCCAGCAGCCCAAACGCTCCCCAGACGACAGGGCCTTATGGCTACACCTTC. Encoded protein: CASSPNAPQTTGPYGYTF. The chain recombines TRBV9 with TRBJ1-2, with 7 bases lining up with TRBD1. Germline V gene lookup returns CDR1 SGDLS and CDR2 YYNGEE. With 4 bases clipped from V and 5 bases from J, the junction kept 20 bases outside the gene matches. This CDR3 is 18 amino acids long.

Worth noting for this clonotype: A single base separates this from a much larger clone, so it may be a read error. This chain joins TRBV7-9 and TRBJ1-1; TRBD1 matches at 7 bases. The CDR3 contains 13 residues. The germline V gene has CDR1 SEHNR and CDR2 FQNEAQ (reference sequence). CDR3 region: CASRGQPNTKAFF. CDR3 nucleotide sequence: TGTGCCAGCAGGGGACAGCCGAACACTAAAGCTTTCTTT.

In its sample, this clonotype was seen many times. V and J are TRBV12-3 or TRBV12-4 and TRBJ2-5; TRBD1 aligns across 7 bases. Germline trimming cut 5 bases from V and 5 bases from J; bases unmatched to any gene: 2. The CDR3 is made up of 12 amino acids. CDR3 amino acids: CASSPGGETQYF. DNA of the CDR3: TGTGCCAGCAGTCCAGGGGGTGAGACCCAGTACTTC.

In this sample, this clonotype turned up many times. V usage is TRBV5-1 and J usage is TRBJ2-1; tentatively, D is TRBD1 (6 bases). This CDR3 spans 13 amino acids. V was pared by 0 bases and J by 9 bases, with 10 bases between. Germline V gene lookup returns CDR1 SGHRS and CDR2 YFSETQ. This CDR3 is CASSLEGEGEQFF. The CDR3 region has the DNA TGCGCCAGCAGCTTGGAGGGGGAAGGTGAGCAGTTCTTC.